The following is a T cell receptor (beta chain) sequence with its context. Its antigen remains unidentified. Germline loops: CDR1 MNHEY, CDR2 SVGAGI. V was shortened by 4 bases and J by 3 bases, with 12 bases between the two germline ends. The CDR3 is 14 amino acids. The data are from a study of T cell repertoires in cytomegalovirus infection. Across the whole study: Indicated by public TCR beta signatures were CMV infection and matching HLA type. The study, taken as a whole, reports: CMV-specific TCR beta clonotypes restricted by HLA-C dominated the ex vivo response.

TCRdb reprocessed the reads via MiXCR and lists one record per CDR3 protein. The sample comprises fewer than 850,000 distinct CDR3 sequences, around 29% of which are singletons, and about an eighth rests with the top ten. The sequence was obtained from a human donor in good health (CMV status not recorded). Some clones in this sample may be carry-over from other donors' samples. This sample comprised cultured CD8+ T cells from PBMCs, obtained from culture after CMV antigen stimulation. The chain is built from TRBV6-5 and TRBJ1-2; TRBD1 might be the D (5 bases). CDR3 loop: CASSSDSRDYGYTF. CDR3 bases: TGTGCCAGCAGTTCCGACAGTCGCGACTATGGCTACACCTTC.